The T cell receptor beta chain described here comes from a study of shared clonotypes between healthy human individuals. Repertoires were generated with immunoSEQ multiplex PCR, while TCRdb's copy carries only in-frame clones and drops some. Among under 1,100,000 clones, roughly 75% were seen once, and the ten largest hold over 1.3%. There are 16 residues in the CDR3. Germline V gene sequence: CDR1 MNHNS, CDR2 SASEGT. With 0 bases removed from V and 4 bases from J, the gap between germline ends came to 13 bases. This TCR derives from a man in his late teens or twenties in good health. The chain carries TRBV6-1 and TRBJ1-5; no clear D gene. The sequenced sample consisted of memory CD4+ T cells sorted from blood. Subset meaning: CD45RA-negative fraction. CDR3 sequence (DNA): TGTGCCAGCAGTGAAGCAAAGGTTTGGGTGAATCAGCCCCAGCATTTT. Amino acids: CASSEAKVWVNQPQHF.